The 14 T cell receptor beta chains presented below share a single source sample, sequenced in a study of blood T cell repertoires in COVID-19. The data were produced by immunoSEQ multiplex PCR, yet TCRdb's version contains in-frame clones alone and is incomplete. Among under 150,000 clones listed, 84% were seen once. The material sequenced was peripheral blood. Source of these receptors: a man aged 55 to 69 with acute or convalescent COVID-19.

CDR3 in DNA: TGCGCCAGCAGCTTGACAGGGGCCTGGAACACTGAAGCTTTCTTT. Its protein is CASSLTGAWNTEAFF. The J gene is TRBJ1-1, the V gene TRBV5-1, with 7 bases aligning to TRBD1. The CDR3 contains 15 residues. The junction had 4 bases not matched to a gene; V was cut back by 1 base and J by 1 base. The germline CDR1 and CDR2 sequences are SGHRS and YFSETQ.

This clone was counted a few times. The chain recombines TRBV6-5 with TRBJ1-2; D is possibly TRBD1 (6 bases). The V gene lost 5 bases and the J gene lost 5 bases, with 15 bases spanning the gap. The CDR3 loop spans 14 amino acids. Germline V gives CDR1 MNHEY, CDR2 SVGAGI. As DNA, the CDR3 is TGTGCCAGCAGTCTGGGGGGGCAGAAATATGGCTACACCTTC. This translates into CASSLGGQKYGYTF.

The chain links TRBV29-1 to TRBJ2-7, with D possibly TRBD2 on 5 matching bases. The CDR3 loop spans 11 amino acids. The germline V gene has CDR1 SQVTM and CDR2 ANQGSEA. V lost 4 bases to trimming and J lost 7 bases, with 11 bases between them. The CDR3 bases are TGCAGCGTTGTGAGGGTAAATGAGCAGTACTTC. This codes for CSVVRVNEQYF.

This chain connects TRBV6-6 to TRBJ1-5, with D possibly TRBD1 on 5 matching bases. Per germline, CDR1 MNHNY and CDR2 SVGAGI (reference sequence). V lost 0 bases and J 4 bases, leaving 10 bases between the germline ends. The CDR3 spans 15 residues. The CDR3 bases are TGTGCCAGCAGTTACTCCGGGACTGAGAATCAGCCCCAGCATTTT. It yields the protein CASSYSGTENQPQHF.

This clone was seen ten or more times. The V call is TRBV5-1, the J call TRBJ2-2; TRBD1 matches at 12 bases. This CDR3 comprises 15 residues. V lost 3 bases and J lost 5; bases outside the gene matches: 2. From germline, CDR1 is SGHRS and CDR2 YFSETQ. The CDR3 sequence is CASSWGQGATGELFF. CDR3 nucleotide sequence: TGCGCCAGCAGCTGGGGACAGGGGGCGACCGGGGAGCTGTTTTTT.

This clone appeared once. The CDR3 region has the DNA TGTGCCAGCAGCTTAGTTGGACAGCCCTACGAGCAGTACTTC. Amino acid sequence: CASSLVGQPYEQYF. The chain is built from TRBV7-2 and TRBJ2-7; D is possibly TRBD1 (6 bases). V dropped 1 base and J dropped 2 bases, with 9 bases sitting between them. Germline loops: CDR1 SGHTA, CDR2 FQGNSA. CDR3 length equals 14 residues. The entire variable domain, with the rest obtained from reference TRBV7-2 and TRBJ2-7, is as follows: GAGVSQSPSNKVTEKGKDVELRCDPISGHTALYWYRQSLGQGLEFLIYFQGNSAPDKSGLPSDRFSAERTGGSVSTLTIQRTQQEDSAVYLCASSLVGQPYEQYFGPGTRLTVT.

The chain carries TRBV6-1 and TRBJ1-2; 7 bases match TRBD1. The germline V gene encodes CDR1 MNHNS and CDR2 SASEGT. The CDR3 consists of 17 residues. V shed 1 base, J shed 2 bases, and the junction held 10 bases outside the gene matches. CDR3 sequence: CASSEGIWDRLNYGYTF. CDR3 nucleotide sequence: TGTGCCAGCAGTGAAGGGATTTGGGACAGATTAAACTATGGCTACACCTTC.

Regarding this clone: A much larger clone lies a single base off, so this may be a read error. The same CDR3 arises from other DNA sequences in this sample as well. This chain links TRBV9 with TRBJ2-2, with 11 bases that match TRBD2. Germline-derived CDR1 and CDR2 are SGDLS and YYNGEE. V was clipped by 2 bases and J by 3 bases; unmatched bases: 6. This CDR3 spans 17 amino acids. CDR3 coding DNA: TGTGCCAGCAGCGTGATAGCGGGGGGGCCGGACACCGGGGAGCTGTTTTTT. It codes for CASSVIAGGPDTGELFF.

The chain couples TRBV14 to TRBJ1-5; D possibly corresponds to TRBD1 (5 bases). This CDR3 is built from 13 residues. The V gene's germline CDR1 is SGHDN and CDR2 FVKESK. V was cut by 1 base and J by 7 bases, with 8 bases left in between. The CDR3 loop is CASSQGRGQPQHF. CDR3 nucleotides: TGTGCCAGCAGCCAAGGTAGGGGCCAGCCCCAGCATTTT.

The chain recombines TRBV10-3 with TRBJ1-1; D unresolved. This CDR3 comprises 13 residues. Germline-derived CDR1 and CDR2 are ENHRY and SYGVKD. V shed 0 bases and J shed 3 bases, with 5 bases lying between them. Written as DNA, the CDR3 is TGTGCCATCAGTGAGTCTGGAGACACTGAAGCTTTCTTT. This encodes CAISESGDTEAFF.

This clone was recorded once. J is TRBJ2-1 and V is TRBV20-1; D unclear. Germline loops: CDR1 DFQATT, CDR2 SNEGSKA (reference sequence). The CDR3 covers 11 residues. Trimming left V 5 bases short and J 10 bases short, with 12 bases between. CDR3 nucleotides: TGCAGTGCTGAATGGGTCGGGGAGCAGTTCTTC. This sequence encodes CSAEWVGEQFF.

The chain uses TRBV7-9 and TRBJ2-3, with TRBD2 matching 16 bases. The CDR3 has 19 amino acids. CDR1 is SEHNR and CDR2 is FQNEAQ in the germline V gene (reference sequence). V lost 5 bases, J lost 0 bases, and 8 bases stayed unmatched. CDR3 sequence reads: CASSPGLAGGTVSTDTQYF. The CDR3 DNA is TGTGCCAGCAGCCCGGGACTAGCGGGGGGGACCGTAAGCACAGATACGCAGTATTTT.

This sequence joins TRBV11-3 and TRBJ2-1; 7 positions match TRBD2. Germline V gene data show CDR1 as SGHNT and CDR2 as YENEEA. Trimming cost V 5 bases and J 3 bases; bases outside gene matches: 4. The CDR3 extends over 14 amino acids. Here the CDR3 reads CASSPTGGYNEQFF. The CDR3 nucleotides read TGTGCCAGCAGCCCAACGGGGGGCTACAATGAGCAGTTCTTC.

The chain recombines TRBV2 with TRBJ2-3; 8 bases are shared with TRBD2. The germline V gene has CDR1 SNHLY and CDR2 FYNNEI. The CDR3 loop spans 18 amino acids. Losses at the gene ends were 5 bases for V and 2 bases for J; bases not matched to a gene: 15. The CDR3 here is CASSTSGSTITFTDTQYF. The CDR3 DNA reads TGTGCCAGCAGTACTAGCGGATCGACTATAACCTTCACAGATACGCAGTATTTT.